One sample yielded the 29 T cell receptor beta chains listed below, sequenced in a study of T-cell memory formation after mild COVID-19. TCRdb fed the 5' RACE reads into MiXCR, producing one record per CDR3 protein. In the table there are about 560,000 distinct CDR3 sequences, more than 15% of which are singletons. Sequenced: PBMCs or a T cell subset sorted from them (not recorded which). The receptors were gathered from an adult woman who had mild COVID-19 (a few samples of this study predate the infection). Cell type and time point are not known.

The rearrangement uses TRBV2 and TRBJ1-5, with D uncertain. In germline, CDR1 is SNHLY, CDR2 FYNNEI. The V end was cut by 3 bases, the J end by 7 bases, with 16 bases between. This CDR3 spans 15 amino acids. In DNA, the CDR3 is TGTGCCAGCAGTGACGATCTCACCTCTCAACAGCCCCAGCATTTT. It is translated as CASSDDLTSQQPQHF.

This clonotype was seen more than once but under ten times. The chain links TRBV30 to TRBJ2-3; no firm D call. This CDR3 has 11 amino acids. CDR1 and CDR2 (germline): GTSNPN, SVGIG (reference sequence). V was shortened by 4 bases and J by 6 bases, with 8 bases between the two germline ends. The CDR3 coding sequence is TGTGCCTGGACTCTCCGCGATACGCAGTATTTT. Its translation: CAWTLRDTQYF.

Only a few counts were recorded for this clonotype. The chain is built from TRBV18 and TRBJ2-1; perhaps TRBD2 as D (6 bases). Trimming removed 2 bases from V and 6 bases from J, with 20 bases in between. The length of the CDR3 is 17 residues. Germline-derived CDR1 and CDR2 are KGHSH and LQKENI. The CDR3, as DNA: TGTGCCAGCTCACCATTTTTACGATCTCGCGGGGTCAATGAGCAGTTCTTC. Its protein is CASSPFLRSRGVNEQFF. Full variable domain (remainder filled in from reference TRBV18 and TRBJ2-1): NAGVMQNPRHLVRRRGQEARLRCSPMKGHSHVYWYRQLPEEGLKFMVYLQKENIIDESGMPKERFSAEFPKEGPSILRIQQVVRGDSAAYFCASSPFLRSRGVNEQFFGPGTRLTVL.

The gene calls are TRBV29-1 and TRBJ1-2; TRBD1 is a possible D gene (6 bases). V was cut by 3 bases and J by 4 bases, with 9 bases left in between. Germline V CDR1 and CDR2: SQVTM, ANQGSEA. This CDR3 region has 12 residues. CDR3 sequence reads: CSVELQGYGYTF. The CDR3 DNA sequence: TGCAGCGTTGAGTTACAGGGCTATGGCTACACCTTC. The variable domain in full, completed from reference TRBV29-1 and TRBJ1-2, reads SAVISQKPSRDICQRGTSLTIQCQVDSQVTMMFWYRQQPGQSLTLIATANQGSEATYESGFVIDKFPISRPNLTFSTLTVSNMSPEDSSIYLCSVELQGYGYTFGSGTRLTVV.

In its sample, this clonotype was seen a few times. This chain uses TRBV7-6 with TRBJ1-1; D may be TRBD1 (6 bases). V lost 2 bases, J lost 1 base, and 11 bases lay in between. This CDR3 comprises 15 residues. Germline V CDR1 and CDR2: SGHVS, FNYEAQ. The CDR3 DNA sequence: TGTGCCAGCAGCTTAACCCCAGGGGCGAACACTGAAGCTTTCTTT. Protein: CASSLTPGANTEAFF. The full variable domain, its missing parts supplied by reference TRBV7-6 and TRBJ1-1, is GAGVSQSPRYKVTKRGQDVALRCDPISGHVSLYWYRQALGQGPEFLTYFNYEAQQDKSGLPNDRFSAERPEGSISTLTIQRTEQRDSAMYRCASSLTPGANTEAFFGQGTRLTVV.

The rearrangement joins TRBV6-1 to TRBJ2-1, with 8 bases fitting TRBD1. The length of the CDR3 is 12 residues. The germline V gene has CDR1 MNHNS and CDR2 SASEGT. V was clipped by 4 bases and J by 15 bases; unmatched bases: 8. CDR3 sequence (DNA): TGTGCCAGCAGTGCGACGGACAGGGTGGGGTTCTTC. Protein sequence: CASSATDRVGFF.

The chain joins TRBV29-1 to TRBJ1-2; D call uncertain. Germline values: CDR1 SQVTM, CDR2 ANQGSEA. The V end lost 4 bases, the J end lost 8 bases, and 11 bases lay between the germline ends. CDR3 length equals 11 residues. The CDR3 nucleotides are TGCAGCGTTGGCGATTATGGGGGCTACACCTTC. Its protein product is CSVGDYGGYTF. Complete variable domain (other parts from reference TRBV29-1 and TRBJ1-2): SAVISQKPSRDICQRGTSLTIQCQVDSQVTMMFWYRQQPGQSLTLIATANQGSEATYESGFVIDKFPISRPNLTFSTLTVSNMSPEDSSIYLCSVGDYGGYTFGSGTRLTVV.

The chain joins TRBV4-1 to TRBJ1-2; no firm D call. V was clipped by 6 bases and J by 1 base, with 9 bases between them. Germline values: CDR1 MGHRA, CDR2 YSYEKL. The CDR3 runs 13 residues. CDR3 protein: CASRRSGNYGYTF. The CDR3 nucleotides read TGCGCCAGCAGACGCAGTGGTAACTATGGCTACACCTTC.

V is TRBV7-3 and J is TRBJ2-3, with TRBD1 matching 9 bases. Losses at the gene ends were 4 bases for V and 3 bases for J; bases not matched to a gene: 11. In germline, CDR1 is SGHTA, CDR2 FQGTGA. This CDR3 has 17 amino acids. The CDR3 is CASSSAGGQGRTDTQYF. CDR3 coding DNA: TGTGCCAGCAGCTCTGCCGGGGGACAGGGAAGGACAGATACGCAGTATTTT.

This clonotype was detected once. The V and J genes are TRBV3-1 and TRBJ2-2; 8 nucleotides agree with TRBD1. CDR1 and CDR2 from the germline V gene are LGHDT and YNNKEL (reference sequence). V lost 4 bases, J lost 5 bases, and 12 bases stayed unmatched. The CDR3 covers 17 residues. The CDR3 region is CASSPSGQGVITGELFF. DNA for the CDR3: TGTGCCAGCAGCCCATCCGGACAGGGTGTTATAACCGGGGAGCTGTTTTTT.

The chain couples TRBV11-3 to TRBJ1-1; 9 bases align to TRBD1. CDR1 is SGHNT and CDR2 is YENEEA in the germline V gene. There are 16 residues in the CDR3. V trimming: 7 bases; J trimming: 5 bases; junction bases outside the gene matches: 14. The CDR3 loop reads CASTPGQGPKGTEAFF. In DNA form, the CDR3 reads TGTGCCAGCACCCCGGGACAGGGCCCAAAAGGGACTGAAGCTTTCTTT. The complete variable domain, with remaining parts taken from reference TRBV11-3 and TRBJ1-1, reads EAGVVQSPRYKIIEKKQPVAFWCNPISGHNTLYWYLQNLGQGPELLIRYENEEAVDDSQLPKDRFSAERLKGVDSTLKIQPAELGDSAVYLCASTPGQGPKGTEAFFGQGTRLTVV.

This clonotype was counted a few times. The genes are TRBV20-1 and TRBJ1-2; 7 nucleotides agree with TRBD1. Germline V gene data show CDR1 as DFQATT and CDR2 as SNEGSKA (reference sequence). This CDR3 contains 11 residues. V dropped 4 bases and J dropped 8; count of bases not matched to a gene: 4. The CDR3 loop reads CSATGGRGYTF. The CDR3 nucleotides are TGCAGTGCTACAGGGGGTAGGGGCTACACCTTC.

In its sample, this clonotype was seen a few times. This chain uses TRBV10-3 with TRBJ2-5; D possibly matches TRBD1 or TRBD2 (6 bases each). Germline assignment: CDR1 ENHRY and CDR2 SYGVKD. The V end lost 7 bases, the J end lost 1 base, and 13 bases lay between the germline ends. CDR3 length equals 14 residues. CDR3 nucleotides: TGTGCCATCAATGGGGGGACACTCCAAGAGACCCAGTACTTC. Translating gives CAINGGTLQETQYF.

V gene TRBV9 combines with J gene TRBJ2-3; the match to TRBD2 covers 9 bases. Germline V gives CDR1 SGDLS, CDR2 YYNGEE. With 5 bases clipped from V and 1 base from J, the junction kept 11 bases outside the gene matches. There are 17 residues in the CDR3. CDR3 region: CASSGGGRAVGTDTQYF. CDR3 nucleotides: TGTGCCAGCAGTGGAGGCGGGAGGGCCGTCGGCACAGATACGCAGTATTTT.

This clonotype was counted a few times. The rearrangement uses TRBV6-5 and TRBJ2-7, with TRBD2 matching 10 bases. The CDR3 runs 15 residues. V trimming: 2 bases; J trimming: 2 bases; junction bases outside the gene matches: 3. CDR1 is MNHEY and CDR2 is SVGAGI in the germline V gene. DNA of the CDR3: TGTGCCAGCAGTTACATAGCGGGAGGCCCCTACGAGCAGTACTTC. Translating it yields CASSYIAGGPYEQYF.

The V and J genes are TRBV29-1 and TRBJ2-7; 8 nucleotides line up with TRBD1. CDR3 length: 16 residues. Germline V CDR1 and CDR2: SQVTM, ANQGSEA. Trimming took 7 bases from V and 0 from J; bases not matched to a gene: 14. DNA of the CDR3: TGCAGCGCGGAGACAGGGGAAATCGGGAGCTCCTACGAGCAGTACTTC. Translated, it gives CSAETGEIGSSYEQYF.

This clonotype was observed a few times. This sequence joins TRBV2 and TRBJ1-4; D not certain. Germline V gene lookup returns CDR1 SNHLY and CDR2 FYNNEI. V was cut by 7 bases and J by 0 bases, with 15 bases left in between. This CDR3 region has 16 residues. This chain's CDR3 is CASNFESTATNEKLFF. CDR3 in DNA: TGTGCCAGCAATTTTGAGTCAACGGCAACTAATGAAAAACTGTTTTTT.

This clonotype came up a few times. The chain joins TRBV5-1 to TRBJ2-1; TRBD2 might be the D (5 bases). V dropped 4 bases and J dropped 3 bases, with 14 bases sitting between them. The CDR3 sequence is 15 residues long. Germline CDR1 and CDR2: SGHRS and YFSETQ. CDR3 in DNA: TGCGCCAGCAGCCCATCCGGGGAAGTCTACAATGAGCAGTTCTTC. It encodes CASSPSGEVYNEQFF.

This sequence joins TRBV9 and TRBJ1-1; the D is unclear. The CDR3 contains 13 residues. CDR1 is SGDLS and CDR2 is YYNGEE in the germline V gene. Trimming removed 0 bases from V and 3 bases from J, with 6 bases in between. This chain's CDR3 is CASSVGTDTEAFF. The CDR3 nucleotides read TGTGCCAGCAGCGTAGGCACCGACACTGAAGCTTTCTTT.

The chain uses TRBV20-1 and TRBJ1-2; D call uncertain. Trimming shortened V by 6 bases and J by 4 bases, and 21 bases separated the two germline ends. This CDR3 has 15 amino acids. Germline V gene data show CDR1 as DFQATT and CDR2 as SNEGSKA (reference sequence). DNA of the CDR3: TGCAGTGCCTCGTTCCGATCGGTCCTCTCCTATGGCTACACCTTC. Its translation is CSASFRSVLSYGYTF.

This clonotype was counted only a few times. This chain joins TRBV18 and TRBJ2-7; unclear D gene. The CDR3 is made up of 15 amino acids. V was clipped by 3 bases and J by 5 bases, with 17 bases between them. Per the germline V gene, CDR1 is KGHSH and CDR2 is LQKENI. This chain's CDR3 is CASSPATLRRNEQYF. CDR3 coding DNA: TGTGCCAGCTCACCCGCAACCCTTCGGAGAAACGAGCAGTACTTC.

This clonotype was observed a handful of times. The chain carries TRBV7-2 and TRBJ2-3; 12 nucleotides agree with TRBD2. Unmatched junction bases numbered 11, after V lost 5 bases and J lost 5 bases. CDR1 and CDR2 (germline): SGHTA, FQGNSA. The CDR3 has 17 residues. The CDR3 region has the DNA TGTGCCAGCAGCCCAAGGACTAGCGGGGCCTTTGGAGATACGCAGTATTTT. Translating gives CASSPRTSGAFGDTQYF.

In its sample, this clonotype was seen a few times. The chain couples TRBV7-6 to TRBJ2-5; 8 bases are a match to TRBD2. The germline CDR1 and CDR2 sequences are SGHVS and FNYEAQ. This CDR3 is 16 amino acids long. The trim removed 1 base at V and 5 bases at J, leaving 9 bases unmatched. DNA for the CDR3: TGTGCCAGCAGCTTAGGTGGAAGAGGACTAGCCGAGACCCAGTACTTC. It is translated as CASSLGGRGLAETQYF.

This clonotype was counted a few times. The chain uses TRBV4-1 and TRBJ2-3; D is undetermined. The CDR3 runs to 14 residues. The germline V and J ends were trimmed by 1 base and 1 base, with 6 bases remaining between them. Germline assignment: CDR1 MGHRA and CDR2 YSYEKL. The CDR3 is CASSQVAGTDTQYF. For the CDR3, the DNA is TGCGCCAGCAGCCAAGTGGCAGGCACAGATACGCAGTATTTT.

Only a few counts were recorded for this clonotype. The CDR3 DNA is TGTGCCAGCAGCCGGTTGACCTACAATGAGCAGTTCTTC. It specifies CASSRLTYNEQFF. This chain uses TRBV3-1 with TRBJ2-1; D is unclear. CDR3 length: 13 residues. V was cut by 4 bases and J by 2 bases, with 6 bases left in between. Germline assignment: CDR1 LGHDT and CDR2 YNNKEL (reference sequence).

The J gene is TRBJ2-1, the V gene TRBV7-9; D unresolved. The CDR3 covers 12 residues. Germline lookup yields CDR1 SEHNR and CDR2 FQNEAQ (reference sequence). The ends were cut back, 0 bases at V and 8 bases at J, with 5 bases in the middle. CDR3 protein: CASSLAWDEQFF. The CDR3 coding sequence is TGTGCCAGCAGCTTAGCGTGGGATGAGCAGTTCTTC. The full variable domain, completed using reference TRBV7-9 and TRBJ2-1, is DTGVSQNPRHKITKRGQNVTFRCDPISEHNRLYWYRQTLGQGPEFLTYFQNEAQLEKSRLLSDRFSAERPKGSFSTLEIQRTEQGDSAMYLCASSLAWDEQFFGPGTRLTVL.

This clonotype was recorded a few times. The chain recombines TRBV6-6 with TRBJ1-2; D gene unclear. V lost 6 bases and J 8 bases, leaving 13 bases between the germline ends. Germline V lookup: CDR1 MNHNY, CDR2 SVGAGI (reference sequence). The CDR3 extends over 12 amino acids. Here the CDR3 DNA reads TGTGCCAGCAGGGGCGAGATCGGCGGCTACACCTTC. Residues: CASRGEIGGYTF.

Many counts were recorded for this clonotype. The CDR3 protein is CASSLLGEQFF. CDR3 in DNA: TGCGCCAGCAGCTTGTTGGGTGAGCAGTTCTTC. The chain is built from TRBV5-1 and TRBJ2-1; D unresolved. This CDR3 spans 11 amino acids. V lost 1 base to trimming and J lost 9 bases, with 5 bases between them. Germline assignment: CDR1 SGHRS and CDR2 YFSETQ.

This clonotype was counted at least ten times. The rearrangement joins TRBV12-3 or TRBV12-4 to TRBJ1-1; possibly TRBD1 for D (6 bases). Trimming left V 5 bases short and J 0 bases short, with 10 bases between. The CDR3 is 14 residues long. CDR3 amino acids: CASSPRQVNTEAFF. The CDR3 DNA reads TGTGCCAGCAGTCCTCGACAGGTGAACACTGAAGCTTTCTTT.